This TCR beta chain is drawn from a study of low-dose radiotherapy and immunotherapy resistance in tumors. The CDR3 totals 14 residues. The V segment lost 3 bases and the J segment 13 bases; nucleotides outside the gene matches: 12. Per the germline V gene, CDR1 is SEHNR and CDR2 is FQNEAQ (reference sequence). Points on this clonotype: This likely traces to a read error, being one base from a far larger clone.

TRAV and TRBV primers primed cDNA for both TCRalpha and TCRbeta. The PCR that amplified TCRs ran for about 20 cycles, relying on a constant-region primer and a V-primer adapter. TCRdb reanalysed the reads using MiXCR and keeps one entry per CDR3 protein. The data show approximately 84,000 distinct CDR3 sequences, about a sixth seen once. This sample's time point: before trial treatment. The TCR comes from a male donor with prostate cancer. The sample consisted of PBMCs, taken before treatment. This chain joins TRBV7-9 and TRBJ2-1, with 7 bases that match TRBD2. This chain's CDR3 is CASSFRERGETQFF. The CDR3 nucleotides read TGTGCCAGCAGCTTCCGGGAGCGGGGAGAGACCCAGTTCTTC.